This is a list of T cell receptor beta chains from one sample in a study of regulatory T cells in long-lasting Graves disease. TCRdb ran MiXCR on the multiplex PCR reads and lists one entry per CDR3 protein. The sample holds some 370,000 distinct CDR3 sequences, less than 25% seen once. The material sequenced was peripheral blood mononuclear cells (PBMCs), taken when the disease was refractory, from a patient treated with antithyroid drugs. The receptors derive from a female donor with Graves disease. CDR3s leave out the opening cysteine and the closing phenylalanine or tryptophan.

V: TRBV4-3; J: TRBJ1-6; CDR3: ASSQDLLNSPLH
V: TRBV2; J: TRBJ2-7; CDR3: ASTIGQGTYEQY
V: TRBV19; J: TRBJ2-7; CDR3: ASSIAGAGGSYEQY
V: TRBV6-1; J: TRBJ2-7; CDR3: ASSSDSPYEQY
V: TRBV2; J: TRBJ1-2; CDR3: ASSEAINQKNGYT
V: TRBV7-2; J: TRBJ2-5; CDR3: ASSLVPSGRETQY
V: TRBV10-3; J: TRBJ1-6; CDR3: AISEWAGEGSPLH
V: TRBV5-1; J: TRBJ2-2; CDR3: ASKDDLRITGELF
V: TRBV5-6; J: TRBJ2-7; CDR3: ASIESGPGSYEQY
V: TRBV20-1; J: TRBJ2-5; CDR3: SVILAGAETQY
V: TRBV11-2; J: TRBJ2-7; CDR3: ASSLDPGSNYEQY
V: TRBV7-2; J: TRBJ2-6; CDR3: ASTWGLGANVLT
V: TRBV2; J: TRBJ1-1; CDR3: ASSGTGSSPREAF
V: TRBV6-5; J: TRBJ2-7; CDR3: ASSFRGTATYEQY
V: TRBV20-1; J: TRBJ1-5; CDR3: SARDGDRGFNQPQH
V: TRBV10-3; J: TRBJ2-5; CDR3: AISEKRGTGVGETQY
V: TRBV28; J: TRBJ1-5; CDR3: ASSSPDSYSNQPQH
V: TRBV3-1; J: TRBJ1-5; CDR3: ASSQTGSYSNQPQH
V: TRBV6-2/TRBV6-3; J: TRBJ2-2; CDR3: ASSYYIAGVTGELF
V: TRBV7-3; J: TRBJ2-3; CDR3: ASSSGPSDTQY
V: TRBV11-2; J: TRBJ2-5; CDR3: ASSFPAGVSQETQY
V: TRBV24-1; J: TRBJ1-1; CDR3: ATSDRDRGPNTEAF
V: TRBV28; J: TRBJ2-7; CDR3: ASRPTSGGPYEQY
V: TRBV7-2; J: TRBJ2-3; CDR3: ASTPAYSTDTQY
V: TRBV7-2; J: TRBJ1-1; CDR3: ASSLGSGGTGITEAF
V: TRBV7-9; J: TRBJ2-7; CDR3: ASSSYRSSYEQY
V: TRBV28; J: TRBJ1-6; CDR3: ASSLGSGGWNSPLH
V: TRBV12-3/TRBV12-4; J: TRBJ2-1; CDR3: ASSSGQGYNEQF
V: TRBV5-4; J: TRBJ1-2; CDR3: ASSLGGTGQGYT
V: TRBV15; J: TRBJ2-2; CDR3: ATSRTQGFSGELF
V: TRBV20-1; J: TRBJ2-7; CDR3: SARDIGGPHEQY
V: TRBV27; J: TRBJ1-2; CDR3: ASSLVGRGGGYT
V: TRBV29-1; J: TRBJ1-1; CDR3: SVDRGTGNTEAF
V: TRBV10-3; J: TRBJ1-2; CDR3: AISEALDRLGYT
V: TRBV2; J: TRBJ1-4; CDR3: ASSTDDEKLF
V: TRBV30; J: TRBJ1-1; CDR3: AWSSGYPAF
V: TRBV2; J: TRBJ1-6; CDR3: ASSDSGMANNSPLH
V: TRBV29-1; J: TRBJ1-2; CDR3: SVGYSPSGYT
V: TRBV4-1; J: TRBJ2-2; CDR3: ASSQGLAGVGELF
V: TRBV6-6; J: TRBJ2-5; CDR3: ASSYSASGYQETQY
V: TRBV6-1; J: TRBJ1-1; CDR3: ASSEGTGYEAF
V: TRBV12-3/TRBV12-4; J: TRBJ1-1; CDR3: ASSTPRADLNTEAF
V: TRBV4-3; J: TRBJ1-4; CDR3: ASSQDLGQGSEKLF
V: TRBV28; J: TRBJ1-1; CDR3: AGSSRENTEAF
V: TRBV20-1; J: TRBJ1-1; CDR3: SAEPGSGAEAF
V: TRBV28; J: TRBJ2-7; CDR3: ASNTVRANEQY
V: TRBV5-6; J: TRBJ1-1; CDR3: ASSPWVTGANTEAF
V: TRBV7-3; J: TRBJ2-6; CDR3: ASSLMPGENAGANVLT
V: TRBV29-1; J: TRBJ1-2; CDR3: SVWKTNYGYT
V: TRBV5-1; J: TRBJ2-3; CDR3: ASSLDTSTDTQY